This TCR beta chain stems from a study of T cells expressing NK-cell markers. TCR beta libraries carry UMIs added by 5'RACE template switching. No DNA is given; TCRdb re-called the 5' RACE reads and lists each CDR3 protein once. The table gives 550,000 to 600,000 distinct CDR3 sequences; the top ten clones make up less than 4.5% of it. The CDR3 is 13 residues long. The germline V gene encodes CDR1 MNHEY and CDR2 SMNVEV (reference sequence). The sequence came from a man aged 18 to 35 in good health. V is TRBV27 and J is TRBJ1-2; TCRdb picks TRBD1, but there is no DNA to check that call. The specimen was blood T cells: a sorted CD56 or NKG2C T cell subset, CD4+ or CD8+ T cells, or bulk PBMC T cells (not recorded which). Here the CDR3 reads CASSLSQGYGYTF.